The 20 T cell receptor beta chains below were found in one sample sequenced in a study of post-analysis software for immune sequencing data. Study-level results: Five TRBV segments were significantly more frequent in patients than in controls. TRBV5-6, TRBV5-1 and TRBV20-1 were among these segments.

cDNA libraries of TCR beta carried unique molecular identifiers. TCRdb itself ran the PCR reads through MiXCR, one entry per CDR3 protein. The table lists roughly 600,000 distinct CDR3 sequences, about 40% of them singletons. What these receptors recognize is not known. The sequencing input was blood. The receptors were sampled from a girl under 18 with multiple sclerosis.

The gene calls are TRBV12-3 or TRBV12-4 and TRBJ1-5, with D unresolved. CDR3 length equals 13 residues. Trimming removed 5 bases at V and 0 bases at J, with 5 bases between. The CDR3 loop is CASSNYSNQPQHF. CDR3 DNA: TGTGCCAGCAGTAATTATAGCAATCAGCCCCAGCATTTT.

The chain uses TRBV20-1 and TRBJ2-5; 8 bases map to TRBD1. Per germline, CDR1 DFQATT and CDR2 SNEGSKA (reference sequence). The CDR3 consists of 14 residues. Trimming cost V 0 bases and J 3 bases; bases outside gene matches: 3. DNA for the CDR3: TGCAGTGCTAGAGATTTGACAGGGGAAGAGACCCAGTACTTC. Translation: CSARDLTGEETQYF.

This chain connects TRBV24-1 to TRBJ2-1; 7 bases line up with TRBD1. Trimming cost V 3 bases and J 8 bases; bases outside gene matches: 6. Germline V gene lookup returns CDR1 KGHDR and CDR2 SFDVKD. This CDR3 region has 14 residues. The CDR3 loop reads CATSDPTGDDEQFF. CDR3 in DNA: TGTGCCACCAGTGATCCCACAGGGGACGATGAGCAGTTCTTC.

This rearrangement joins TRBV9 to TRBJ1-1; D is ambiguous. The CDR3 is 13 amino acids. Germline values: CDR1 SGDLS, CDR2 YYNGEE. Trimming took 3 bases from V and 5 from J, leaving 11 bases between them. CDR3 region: CASSAEPLTEAFF. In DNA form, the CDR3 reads TGTGCCAGCAGCGCTGAACCGTTGACTGAAGCTTTCTTT.

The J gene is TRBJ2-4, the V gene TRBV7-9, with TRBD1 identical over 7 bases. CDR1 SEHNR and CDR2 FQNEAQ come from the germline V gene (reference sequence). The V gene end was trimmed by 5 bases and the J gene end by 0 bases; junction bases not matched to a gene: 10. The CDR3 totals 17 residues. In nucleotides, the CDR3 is TGTGCCAGCAGCCCGGGACAGCCACAGAAAGCCAAAAACATTCAGTACTTC. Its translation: CASSPGQPQKAKNIQYF.

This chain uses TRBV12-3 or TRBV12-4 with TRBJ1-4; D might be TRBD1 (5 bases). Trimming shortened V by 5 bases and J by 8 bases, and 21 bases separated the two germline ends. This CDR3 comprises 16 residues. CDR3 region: CASSVIAGRDGEKLFF. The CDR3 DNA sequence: TGTGCCAGCAGTGTAATCGCGGGCAGGGACGGAGAAAAACTGTTTTTT.

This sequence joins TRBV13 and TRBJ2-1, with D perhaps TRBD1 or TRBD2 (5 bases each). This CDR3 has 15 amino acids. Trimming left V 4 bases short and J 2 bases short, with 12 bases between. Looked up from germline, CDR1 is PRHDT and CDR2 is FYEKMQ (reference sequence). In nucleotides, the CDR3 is TGTGCCAGCAGCTCGCAGCGAGGGGCCTACAATGAGCAGTTCTTC. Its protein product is CASSSQRGAYNEQFF.

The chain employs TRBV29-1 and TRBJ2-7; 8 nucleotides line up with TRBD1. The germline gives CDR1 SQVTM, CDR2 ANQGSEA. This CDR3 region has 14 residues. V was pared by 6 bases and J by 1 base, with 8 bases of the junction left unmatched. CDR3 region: CSVVDRVLSYEQYF. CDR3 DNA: TGCAGCGTGGTGGACAGGGTATTATCCTACGAGCAGTACTTC.

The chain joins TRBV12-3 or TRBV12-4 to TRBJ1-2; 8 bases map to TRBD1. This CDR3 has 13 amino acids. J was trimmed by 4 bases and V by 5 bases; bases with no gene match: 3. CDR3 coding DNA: TGTGCCAGCAGTAGGGGACAGGTCTATGGCTACACCTTC. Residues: CASSRGQVYGYTF.

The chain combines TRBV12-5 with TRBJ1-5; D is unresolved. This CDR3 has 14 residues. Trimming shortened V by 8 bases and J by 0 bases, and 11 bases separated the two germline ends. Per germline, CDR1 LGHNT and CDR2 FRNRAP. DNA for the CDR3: TGTGCTAGTCAGGCGAGGGCTAGCAATCAGCCCCAGCATTTT. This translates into CASQARASNQPQHF. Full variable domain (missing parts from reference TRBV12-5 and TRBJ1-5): DARVTQTPRHKVTEMGQEVTMRCQPILGHNTVFWYRQTMMQGLELLAYFRNRAPLDDSGMPKDRFSAEMPDATLATLKIQPSEPRDSAVYFCASQARASNQPQHFGDGTRLSIL.

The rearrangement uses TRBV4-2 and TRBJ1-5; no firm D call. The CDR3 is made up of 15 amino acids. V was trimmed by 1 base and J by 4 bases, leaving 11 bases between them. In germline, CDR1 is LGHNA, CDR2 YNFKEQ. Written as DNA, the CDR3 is TGTGCCAGCAGCCAAGGATCGACACGGAATCAGCCCCAGCATTTT. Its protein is CASSQGSTRNQPQHF.

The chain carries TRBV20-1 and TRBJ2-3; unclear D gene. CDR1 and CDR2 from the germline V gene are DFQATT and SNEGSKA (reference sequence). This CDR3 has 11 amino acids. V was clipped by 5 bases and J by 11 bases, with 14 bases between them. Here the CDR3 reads CSAAAQAKQYF. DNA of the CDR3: TGCAGTGCTGCCGCCCAGGCCAAGCAGTATTTT.

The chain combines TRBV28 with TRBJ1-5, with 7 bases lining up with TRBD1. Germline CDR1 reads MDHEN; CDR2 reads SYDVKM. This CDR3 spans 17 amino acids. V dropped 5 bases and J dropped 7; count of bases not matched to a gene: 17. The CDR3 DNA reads TGTGCCAGCAGTACCCGGGGAGGCAGGGGGTTGGGACAGCCCCAGCATTTT. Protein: CASSTRGGRGLGQPQHF.

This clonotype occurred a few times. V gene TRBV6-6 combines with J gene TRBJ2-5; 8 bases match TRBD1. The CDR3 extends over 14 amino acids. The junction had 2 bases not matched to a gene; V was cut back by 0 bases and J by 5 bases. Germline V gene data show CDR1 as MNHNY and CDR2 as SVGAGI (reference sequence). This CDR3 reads CASSYSDRVETQYF. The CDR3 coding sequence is TGTGCCAGCAGTTACTCGGACAGGGTGGAGACCCAGTACTTC.

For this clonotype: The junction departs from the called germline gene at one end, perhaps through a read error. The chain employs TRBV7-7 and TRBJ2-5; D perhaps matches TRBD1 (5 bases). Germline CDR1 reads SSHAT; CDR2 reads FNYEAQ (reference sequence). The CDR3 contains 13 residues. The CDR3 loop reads CASTPQGSETQYF. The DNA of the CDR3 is TGTGCTAGCACCCCTCAGGGTAGTGAGACCCAGTACTTC.

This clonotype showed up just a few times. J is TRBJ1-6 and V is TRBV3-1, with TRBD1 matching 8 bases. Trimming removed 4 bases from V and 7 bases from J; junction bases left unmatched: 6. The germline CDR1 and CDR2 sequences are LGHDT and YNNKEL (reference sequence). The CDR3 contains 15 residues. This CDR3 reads CASSPQGAGNSPLHF. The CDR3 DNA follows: TGTGCCAGCAGCCCTCAGGGGGCTGGGAATTCACCCCTCCACTTT.

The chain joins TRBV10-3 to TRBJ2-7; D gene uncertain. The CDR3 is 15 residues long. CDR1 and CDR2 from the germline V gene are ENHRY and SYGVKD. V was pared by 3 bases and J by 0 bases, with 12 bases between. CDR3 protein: CAISDFSRSSYEQYF. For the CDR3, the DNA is TGTGCCATCAGTGACTTTAGCCGGAGCTCCTACGAGCAGTACTTC.

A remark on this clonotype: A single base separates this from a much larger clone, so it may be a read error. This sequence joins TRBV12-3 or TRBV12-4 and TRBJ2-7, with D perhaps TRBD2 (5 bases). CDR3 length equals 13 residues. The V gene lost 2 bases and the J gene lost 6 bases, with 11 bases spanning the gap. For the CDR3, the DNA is TGTGCCAGCAGTTTACAGAGGGTTGGCGAGCAGTACTTC. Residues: CASSLQRVGEQYF.

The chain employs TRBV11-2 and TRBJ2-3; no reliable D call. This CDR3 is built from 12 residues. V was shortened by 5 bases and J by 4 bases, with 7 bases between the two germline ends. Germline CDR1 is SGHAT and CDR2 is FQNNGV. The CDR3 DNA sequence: TGTGCCAGCAGCCTCCGCTCAGATACGCAGTATTTT. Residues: CASSLRSDTQYF.

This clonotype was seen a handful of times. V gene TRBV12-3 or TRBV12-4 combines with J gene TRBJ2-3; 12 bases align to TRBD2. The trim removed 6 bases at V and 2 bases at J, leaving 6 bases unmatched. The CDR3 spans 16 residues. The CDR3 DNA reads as TGTGCCAGCAGCCCGACTAGCGGGGGACACACAGATACGCAGTATTTT. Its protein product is CASSPTSGGHTDTQYF.